Included here is one T cell receptor (beta chain) sequence, with context. The data were taken from a study of blood T cell repertoires in COVID-19. This CDR3 has 15 amino acids. Germline V gives CDR1 MRHNA, CDR2 SNTAGT. J was trimmed by 3 bases and V by 0 bases; bases with no gene match: 0. Generated by immunoSEQ multiplex PCR, the TCRdb table keeps only in-frame clones and is missing some. The sample has some 38,000 clones; 90% to 95% are singletons. The rearrangement joins TRBV6-4 to TRBJ2-1; 9 bases agree with TRBD2. Specimen: peripheral blood. The TCR sequence derives from a woman aged 25 to 39 in a cohort sampled during active COVID-19. CDR3 sequence (DNA): TGTGCCAGCAGTGACTCTAGCGGGAGCTACAATGAGCAGTTCTTC. It is translated as CASSDSSGSYNEQFF.